This T cell receptor (beta chain) was recorded in a study of blood T cell repertoires in COVID-19. Sequencing used immunoSEQ multiplex PCR; TCRdb keeps in-frame clones, though not all of them. The sample lists roughly 280,000 clones, approximately 86% occurring once. Sample: peripheral blood. The receptor was derived from a man aged 25-45 years with active or convalescent COVID-19.

This CDR3 reads CASSTRQGFQETQYF. The DNA for the CDR3 is TGTGCCAGCAGCACCAGACAGGGATTCCAAGAGACCCAGTACTTC. V is TRBV9 and J is TRBJ2-5, with 7 positions matching TRBD1. With 4 bases clipped from V and 1 base from J, the junction kept 7 bases outside the gene matches. This CDR3 has 15 amino acids. In germline, CDR1 is SGDLS, CDR2 YYNGEE.